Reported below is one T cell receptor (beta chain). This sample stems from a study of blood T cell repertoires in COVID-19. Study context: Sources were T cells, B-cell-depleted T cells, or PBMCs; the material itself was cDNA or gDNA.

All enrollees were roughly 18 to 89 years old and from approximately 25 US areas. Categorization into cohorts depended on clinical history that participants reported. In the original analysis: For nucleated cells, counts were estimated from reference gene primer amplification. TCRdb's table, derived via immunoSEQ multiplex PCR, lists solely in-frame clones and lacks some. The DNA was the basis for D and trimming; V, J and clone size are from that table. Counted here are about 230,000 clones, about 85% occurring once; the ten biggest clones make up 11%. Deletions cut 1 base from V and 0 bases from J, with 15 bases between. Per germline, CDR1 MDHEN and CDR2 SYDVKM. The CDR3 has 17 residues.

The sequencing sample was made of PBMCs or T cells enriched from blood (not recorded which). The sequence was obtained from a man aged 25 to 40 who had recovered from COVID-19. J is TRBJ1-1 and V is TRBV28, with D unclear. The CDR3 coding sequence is TGTGCCAGCAGTTTATATAAGAGCGTACGCATGAACACTGAAGCTTTCTTT. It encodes CASSLYKSVRMNTEAFF.